This T cell receptor (beta chain) was sequenced in a study of blood T cell repertoires in COVID-19. The protocol was immunoSEQ multiplex PCR, while the TCRdb copy is restricted to in-frame clones and leaves out a portion. The sample lists 150,000 to 200,000 clones; 84% were seen once. Sample: peripheral blood. The TCR comes from a human donor with acute or convalescent COVID-19. The donor label of this sample is uncertain.

CDR3 protein: CASSPGGGLADSYEQYF. The DNA for the CDR3 is TGCGCCAGCAGCCCAGGGGGCGGACTAGCGGATTCCTACGAGCAGTACTTC. The chain has TRBV5-1 and TRBJ2-7; 10 bases align to TRBD2. V shed 4 bases, J shed 1 base, and the junction held 11 bases outside the gene matches. The CDR3 loop spans 17 amino acids. Germline loops: CDR1 SGHRS, CDR2 YFSETQ.